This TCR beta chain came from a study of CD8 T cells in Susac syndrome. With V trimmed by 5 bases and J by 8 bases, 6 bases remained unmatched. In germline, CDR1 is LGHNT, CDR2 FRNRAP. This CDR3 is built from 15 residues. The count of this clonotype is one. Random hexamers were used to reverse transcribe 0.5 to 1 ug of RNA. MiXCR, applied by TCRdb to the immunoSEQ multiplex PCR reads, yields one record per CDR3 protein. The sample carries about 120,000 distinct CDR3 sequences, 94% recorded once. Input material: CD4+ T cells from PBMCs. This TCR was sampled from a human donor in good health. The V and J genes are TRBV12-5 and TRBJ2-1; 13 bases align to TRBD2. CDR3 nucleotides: TGTGCTAGTGGTCCGGGACTAGCGGGATTATATGAGCAGTTCTTC. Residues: CASGPGLAGLYEQFF.